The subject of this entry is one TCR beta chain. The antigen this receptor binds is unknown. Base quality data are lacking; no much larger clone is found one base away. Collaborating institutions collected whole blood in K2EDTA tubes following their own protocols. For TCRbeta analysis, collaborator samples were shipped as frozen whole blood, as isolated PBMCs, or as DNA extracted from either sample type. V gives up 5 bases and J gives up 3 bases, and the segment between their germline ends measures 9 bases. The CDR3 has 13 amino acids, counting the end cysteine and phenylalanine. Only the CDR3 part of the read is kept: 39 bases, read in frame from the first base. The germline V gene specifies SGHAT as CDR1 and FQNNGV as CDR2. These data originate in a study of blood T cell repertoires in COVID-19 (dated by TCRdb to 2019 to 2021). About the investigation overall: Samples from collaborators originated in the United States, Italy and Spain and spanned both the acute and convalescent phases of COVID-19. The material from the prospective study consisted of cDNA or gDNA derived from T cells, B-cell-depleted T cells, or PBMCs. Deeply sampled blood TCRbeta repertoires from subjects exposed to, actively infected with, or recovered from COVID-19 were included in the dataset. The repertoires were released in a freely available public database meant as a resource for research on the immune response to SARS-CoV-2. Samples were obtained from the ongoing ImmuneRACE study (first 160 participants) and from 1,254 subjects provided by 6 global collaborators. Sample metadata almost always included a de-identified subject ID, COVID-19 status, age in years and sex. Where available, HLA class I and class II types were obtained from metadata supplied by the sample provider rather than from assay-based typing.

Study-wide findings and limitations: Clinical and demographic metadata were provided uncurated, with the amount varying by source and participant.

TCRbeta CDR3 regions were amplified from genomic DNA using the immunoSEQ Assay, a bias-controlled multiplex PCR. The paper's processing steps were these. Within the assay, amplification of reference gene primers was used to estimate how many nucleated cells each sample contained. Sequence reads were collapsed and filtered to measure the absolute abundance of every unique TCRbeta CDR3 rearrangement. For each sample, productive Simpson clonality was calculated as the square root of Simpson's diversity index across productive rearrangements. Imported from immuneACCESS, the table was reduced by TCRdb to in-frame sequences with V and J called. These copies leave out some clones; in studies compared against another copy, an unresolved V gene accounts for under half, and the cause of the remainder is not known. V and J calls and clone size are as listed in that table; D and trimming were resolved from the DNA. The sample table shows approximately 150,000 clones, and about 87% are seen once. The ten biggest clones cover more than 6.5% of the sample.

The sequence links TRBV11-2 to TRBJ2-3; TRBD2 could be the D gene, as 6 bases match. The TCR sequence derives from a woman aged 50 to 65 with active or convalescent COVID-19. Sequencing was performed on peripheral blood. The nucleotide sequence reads TGTGCCAGCAGCCCGGCGGGGACAGATACGCAGTATTTT. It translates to CASSPAGTDTQYF.